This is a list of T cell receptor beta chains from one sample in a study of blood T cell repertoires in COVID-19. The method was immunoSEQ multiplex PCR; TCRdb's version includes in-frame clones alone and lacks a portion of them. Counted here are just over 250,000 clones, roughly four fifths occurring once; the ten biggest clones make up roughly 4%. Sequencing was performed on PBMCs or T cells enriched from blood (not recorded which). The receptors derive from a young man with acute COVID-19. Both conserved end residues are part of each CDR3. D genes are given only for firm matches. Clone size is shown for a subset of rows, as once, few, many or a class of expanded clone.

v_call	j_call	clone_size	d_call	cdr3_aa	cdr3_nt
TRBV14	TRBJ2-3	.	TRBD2	CASSQGLAGRYF	TGTGCCAGCAGCCAAGGACTAGCGGGAAGGTATTTT
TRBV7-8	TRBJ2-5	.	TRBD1	CASSLNRGIQETQYF	TGTGCCAGCAGCTTAAACAGGGGAATCCAAGAGACCCAGTACTTC
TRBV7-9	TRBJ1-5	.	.	CASSLGGVQPQHF	TGTGCCAGCAGCTTAGGCGGCGTCCAGCCCCAGCATTTT
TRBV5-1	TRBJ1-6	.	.	CASSPPGPNSPLHF	TGCGCCAGCAGCCCGCCGGGTCCTAATTCACCCCTCCACTTT
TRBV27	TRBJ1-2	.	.	CASSLSGVYGYTF	TGTGCCAGCAGTTTATCAGGGGTTTATGGCTACACCTTC
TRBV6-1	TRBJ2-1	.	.	CASSEQRVIGNPHEQFF	TGTGCCAGCAGTGAACAGAGAGTCATCGGGAACCCCCATGAGCAGTTCTTC
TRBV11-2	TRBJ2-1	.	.	CASSLDGGWDEQFF	TGTGCCAGCAGCTTAGACGGGGGTTGGGATGAGCAGTTCTTC
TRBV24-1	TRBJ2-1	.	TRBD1	CATSEPGTGYYNEQFF	TGTGCCACCAGTGAGCCCGGGACAGGGTATTACAATGAGCAGTTCTTC
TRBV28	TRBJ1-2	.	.	CASSLGGAASNYGYTF	TGTGCCAGCAGTTTGGGGGGGGCTGCGTCTAACTATGGCTACACCTTC
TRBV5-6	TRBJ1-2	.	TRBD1	CASSYPGQGAFGYTF	TGTGCCAGCAGCTATCCGGGACAGGGGGCCTTTGGCTACACCTTC
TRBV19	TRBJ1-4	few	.	CASSPVPLANEKLFF	TGTGCCAGTAGTCCAGTCCCCCTGGCTAATGAAAAACTGTTTTTT
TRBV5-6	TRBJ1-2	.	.	CASSPGGLDGYTF	TGTGCCAGCAGCCCGGGAGGGTTAGACGGCTACACCTTC
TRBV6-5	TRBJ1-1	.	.	CASMAGDANTEAFF	TGTGCCAGCATGGCAGGGGATGCGAACACTGAAGCTTTCTTT
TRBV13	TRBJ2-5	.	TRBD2	CASSFTAGVGETQYF	TGTGCCAGCAGCTTTACAGCGGGGGTAGGTGAGACCCAGTACTTC
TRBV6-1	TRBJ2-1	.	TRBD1	CASSEPGQLDHEQFF	TGTGCCAGCAGTGAACCGGGACAGCTAGACCATGAGCAGTTCTTC
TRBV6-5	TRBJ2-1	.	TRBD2	CASRNPGGSHNEQFF	TGTGCCAGCCGGAACCCGGGGGGGTCCCACAATGAGCAGTTCTTC
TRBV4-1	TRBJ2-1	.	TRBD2	CASSQVSGVSSYNEQFF	TGCGCCAGCAGCCAAGTTAGCGGGGTCAGCTCCTACAATGAGCAGTTCTTC
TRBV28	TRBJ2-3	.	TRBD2	CASMGTTRLTDTQYF	TGTGCCAGCATGGGGACTACCCGCCTCACAGATACGCAGTATTTT
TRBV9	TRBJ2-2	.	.	CASSVAGPGELFF	TGTGCCAGCAGCGTAGCAGGTCCCGGGGAGCTGTTTTTT
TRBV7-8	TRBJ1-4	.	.	CASSSNRATNEKLFF	TGTGCCAGCAGCTCGAACCGGGCAACTAATGAAAAACTGTTTTTT